Included here is one TCR beta chain sequence, with context. Its antigen is not known. The CDR3 consists of 14 residues. V shed 0 bases and J shed 1 base, with 6 bases lying between them. From germline, CDR1 is LGHNT and CDR2 FRNRAP. These data belong to a study of graft-versus-host responses after intestinal transplantation. Study at large: Recipients were all induced with anti-thymocyte globulin, then given tacrolimus and steroids for about three years. Whole-study findings and limits: In recipient marrow, GvH clones were found, and some appeared first in ileum or blood. Circulating GvH clones peaking coincided with falling HvG clones soon after transplant.

Some clones are missing from TCRdb's copy, which holds only in-frame ones; the method was immunoSEQ multiplex PCR. The sample consists of about 82,000 clones, 75% to 95% of them appearing once. The origin of this receptor is a human donor who received an intestinal transplant. The chain has TRBV12-5 and TRBJ1-1, with D hard to call. Sequenced here: unstimulated CD4+ T cells sorted from spleen or lymph node cells, sampled before intestinal transplant. The CDR3, as DNA: TGTGCTAGTGGTTTGGTACGGGGGAACACTGAAGCTTTCTTT. It yields the protein CASGLVRGNTEAFF. Full variable domain (rest looked up from reference TRBV12-5 and TRBJ1-1): DARVTQTPRHKVTEMGQEVTMRCQPILGHNTVFWYRQTMMQGLELLAYFRNRAPLDDSGMPKDRFSAEMPDATLATLKIQPSEPRDSAVYFCASGLVRGNTEAFFGQGTRLTVV.